These T cell receptor beta chains were read from a single sample in a study of cytomegalovirus exposure and HLA in healthy donors. Assay used: immunoSEQ multiplex PCR; TCRdb lists only in-frame clones, some missing. The repertoire includes more than 90,000 clones, around three quarters of them detected once, and roughly 8% sits in the top ten. The sequencing sample was made of PBMCs. The receptor set was obtained from a human donor in good health. Both conserved end residues are part of each CDR3. Each record gives: J gene, D gene, clone size, V gene, CDR3 DNA, CDR3 protein. A D gene is named only where the DNA matches it firmly. Clone size, where shown, is once, few, many, or a class for clones that have expanded.

TRBJ1-3	NA	NA	TRBV6-6	TGTGCCAGCAGTTACGCGACAGCCCTTGCTTACACCATATATTTT	CASSYATALAYTIYF
TRBJ1-2	NA	NA	TRBV18	TGTGCCAGCTCCCGTGACAGGCAAGCTAACTATGGCTACACCTTC	CASSRDRQANYGYTF
TRBJ1-3	TRBD1	NA	TRBV18	TGTGCCAGCTCGCTCCGGGACAGGGTAAACGGAAACACCATATATTTT	CASSLRDRVNGNTIYF
TRBJ2-5	TRBD1	NA	TRBV19	TGTGCCAGTAACGGTTCAGGGGGCAAAAAGACCCAGTACTTC	CASNGSGGKKTQYF
TRBJ2-5	TRBD2	NA	TRBV25-1	TGTGCCAGCGGCAACCCGGGACTAGCGGGAGCGGAGACCCAGTACTTC	CASGNPGLAGAETQYF
TRBJ2-3	NA	NA	TRBV5-1	TGCGCCAGCAGCCCGATGGGGGGACTGAGCACAGATACGCAGTATTTT	CASSPMGGLSTDTQYF
TRBJ2-5	TRBD2	NA	TRBV7-2	TGTGCCAGCAGTTACGGCTTCTCGGGAGGGCGAGAGACCCAGTACTTC	CASSYGFSGGRETQYF
TRBJ1-1	TRBD1	NA	TRBV5-4	TGTGCCAGCAGCTACCCGGGACAGGGTAAGAGGGGAACTGAAGCTTTCTTT	CASSYPGQGKRGTEAFF
TRBJ1-5	NA	NA	TRBV19	TGTGCCAGTAGTCACCAGGTCGCCACAACCAATCAGCCCCAGCATTTT	CASSHQVATTNQPQHF
TRBJ1-1	TRBD1	NA	TRBV19	TGTGCCAGTAGTCTACGGGACAGGGGGACTACTGAAGCTTTCTTT	CASSLRDRGTTEAFF
TRBJ1-4	NA	few	TRBV2	TGTGCCAGCAGTATCGGGGTGGGGGAAAAACTGTTTTTT	CASSIGVGEKLFF